This T cell receptor beta chain was profiled in a study of blood T cell repertoires in COVID-19. At the level of the study: The origin of the acute and convalescent COVID-19 samples was the United States, Italy and Spain. Sources were T cells, B-cell-depleted T cells, or PBMCs; the material itself was cDNA or gDNA.

CDR3 length: 17 amino acids. Trimming left V 5 bases short and J 2 bases short, with 19 bases between. CDR1 is SGHTA and CDR2 is FQGNSA in the germline V gene. As handled by the study authors: Reference gene primer amplification gave nucleated cell count estimates. The table came from immunoSEQ multiplex PCR; TCRdb's copy has only in-frame clones and leaves some out. V and J calls and clone size are those listed in that table; D and trimming were worked out from the DNA. The sample includes approximately 120,000 clones, 77% of them seen just once. V and J are TRBV7-2 and TRBJ1-5, with a possible D match to TRBD1 (6 bases). The TCR sequence derives from a man older than 75 with acute or convalescent COVID-19. Input material: peripheral blood. The CDR3 reads CASSPRGSQGGNQPQHF. The CDR3, as DNA: TGTGCCAGCAGCCCGAGGGGGTCTCAGGGCGGCAATCAGCCCCAGCATTTT. The full variable domain, its missing parts supplied by reference TRBV7-2 and TRBJ1-5, is GAGVSQSPSNKVTEKGKDVELRCDPISGHTALYWYRQSLGQGLEFLIYFQGNSAPDKSGLPSDRFSAERTGGSVSTLTIQRTQQEDSAVYLCASSPRGSQGGNQPQHFGDGTRLSIL.